At least ten counts were recorded for the clone carrying this T cell receptor (beta chain). Unique molecular identifiers were used to barcode this TCRbeta library. TCRdb re-called the PCR reads with MiXCR, one entry per CDR3 protein. This sample has approximately 490,000 distinct CDR3 sequences, with around 13% found just once. The data are from a study of T-cell reconstitution after alpha-beta-depleted transplantation in children. This CDR3 has 12 residues. The V end was cut by 8 bases, the J end by 3 bases, with 11 bases between. The chain is built from TRBV12-3 or TRBV12-4 and TRBJ2-7; D is unresolved. Material: PBMCs from the stem cell graft donor, obtained from the stem cell graft. This receptor was taken from a human donor who donated a stem cell graft to a child with combined immunodeficiency. The CDR3 loop reads CASGWGNYEQYF. The CDR3 bases are TGTGCCAGCGGATGGGGAAACTACGAGCAGTACTTC.